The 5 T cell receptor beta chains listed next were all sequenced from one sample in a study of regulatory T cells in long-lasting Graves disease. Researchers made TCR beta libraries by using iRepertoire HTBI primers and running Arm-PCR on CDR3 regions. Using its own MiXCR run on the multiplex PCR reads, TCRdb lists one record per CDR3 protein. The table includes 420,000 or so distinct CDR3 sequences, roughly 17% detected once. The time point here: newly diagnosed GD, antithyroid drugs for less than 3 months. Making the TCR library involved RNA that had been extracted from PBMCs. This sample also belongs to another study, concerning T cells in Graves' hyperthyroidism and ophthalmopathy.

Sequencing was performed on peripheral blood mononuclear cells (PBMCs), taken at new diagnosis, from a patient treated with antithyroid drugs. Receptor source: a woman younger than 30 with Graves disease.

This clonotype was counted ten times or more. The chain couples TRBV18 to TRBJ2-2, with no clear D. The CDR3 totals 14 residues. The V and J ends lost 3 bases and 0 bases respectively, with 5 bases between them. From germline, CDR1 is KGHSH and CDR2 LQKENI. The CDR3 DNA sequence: TGTGCCAGCTCACCTTACACGAACACCGGGGAGCTGTTTTTT. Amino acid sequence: CASSPYTNTGELFF.

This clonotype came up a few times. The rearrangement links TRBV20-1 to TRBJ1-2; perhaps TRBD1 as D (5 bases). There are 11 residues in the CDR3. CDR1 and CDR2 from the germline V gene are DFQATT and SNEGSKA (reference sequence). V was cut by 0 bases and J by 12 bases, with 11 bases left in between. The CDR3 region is CSARDRVLDTF. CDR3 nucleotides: TGCAGTGCTAGAGACAGGGTGTTGGACACCTTC.

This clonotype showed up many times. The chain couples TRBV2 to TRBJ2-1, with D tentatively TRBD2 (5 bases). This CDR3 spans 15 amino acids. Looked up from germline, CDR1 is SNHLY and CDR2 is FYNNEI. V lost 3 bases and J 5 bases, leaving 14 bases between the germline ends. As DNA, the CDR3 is TGTGCCAGCAGTGAGGAGAGAGGGTTCCACAATGAGCAGTTCTTC. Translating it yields CASSEERGFHNEQFF.

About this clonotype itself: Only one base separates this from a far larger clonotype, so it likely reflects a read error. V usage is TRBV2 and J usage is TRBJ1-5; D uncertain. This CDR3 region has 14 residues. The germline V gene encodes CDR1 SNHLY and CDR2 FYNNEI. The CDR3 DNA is TGTGCCAGCAGTGACAGTTATAGCAATCGGCCCCAGCATTTT. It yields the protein CASSDSYSNRPQHF.

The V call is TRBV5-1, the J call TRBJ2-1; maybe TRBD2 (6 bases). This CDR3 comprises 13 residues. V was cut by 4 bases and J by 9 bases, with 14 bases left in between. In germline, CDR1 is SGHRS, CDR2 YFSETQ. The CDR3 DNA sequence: TGCGCCAGCAGCCCCCCGGGGGTAGCTGAGCAGTTCTTC. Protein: CASSPPGVAEQFF.